This TCR beta chain was sequenced during a study of cytomegalovirus exposure and HLA in healthy donors. Study-level information: Of all 400 or so donors who were genotyped, about 84% belonged to the Caucasian-associated ancestry cluster. General study findings and limits: Earlier analysis found most TCR beta V segments productive about 87% or about 30% of the time. A few CMV-associated chains were confirmed in vitro to be specific for CMV antigens. TCR beta chains numbering 164 were designated cytomegalovirus-associated.

The CDR3 is 15 amino acids. The germline V gene has CDR1 LGHNA and CDR2 YNFKEQ. The ends lost 1 base at V and 4 bases at J; junction bases unmatched: 2. This PCR relied on a set of 60 Vbeta primers and 13 Jbeta primers. Assay used: immunoSEQ multiplex PCR; TCRdb lists only in-frame clones, some missing. This listing includes approximately 180,000 clones. About this clone: What it binds is unknown.

The sample consisted of PBMCs. The chain joins TRBV4-2 to TRBJ2-7; TRBD2 matches 12 bases. The receptor was derived from a man in his thirties or forties in good health and CMV-seronegative. The chain's CDR3 is CASSQGLAGAYEQYF. The CDR3 nucleotides are TGTGCCAGCAGCCAAGGACTAGCGGGAGCTTACGAGCAGTACTTC.